The entry below describes one T cell receptor beta chain. Its antigen target is currently unknown. Base qualities are not recorded, but no much larger clone differs from it by a single base. The data stem from a study of blood T cell repertoires in COVID-19 (dated by TCRdb to about 2020). Turning to the overall study: Samples covering the acute and convalescent phases of COVID-19 were provided by collaborators in the United States, Italy and Spain. The sample metadata nearly always contained a de-identified subject ID, COVID-19 status, age in years and sex. The repertoires were released in a freely available public database intended as a resource for research on the immune response to SARS-CoV-2. The prospective study material was composed of cDNA or gDNA derived from T cells, B-cell-depleted T cells, or PBMCs. The dataset comprised deeply sampled blood TCRbeta repertoires from subjects exposed to, actively infected with, or recovered from COVID-19. Where available, HLA class I and class II types were taken from metadata supplied by the sample provider and were not determined by assay-based typing. Samples were obtained from the ongoing ImmuneRACE study (first 160 participants) and from 1,200 or so subjects provided by 6 global collaborators. What the work shows at the level of the full study, not this receptor alone: The amount of clinical and demographic metadata varied by source and participant and was provided uncurated.

The collaborating institutions used their own protocols to collect whole blood in K2EDTA tubes. For TCRbeta analysis, collaborators shipped samples in one of three forms: frozen whole blood, isolated PBMCs, or DNA extracted from either of those sample types. TCRbeta CDR3 regions were amplified from genomic DNA by means of the immunoSEQ Assay, a bias-controlled multiplex PCR. Per the authors' processing: Nucleated cell counts per sample were estimated from amplification of reference gene primers within the assay. To quantify the absolute abundance of each unique TCRbeta CDR3 rearrangement, sequence reads were collapsed and filtered. For each sample, productive Simpson clonality was calculated as the square root of Simpson's diversity index over productive rearrangements. TCRdb re-hosts the immuneACCESS table, in-frame sequences only. Its copies lack some clones; in the studies checked, an unresolved V gene accounts for under half of them, and the cause for the rest is not known. V and J calls and clone size are given by that table; D and trimming were obtained from the DNA. This sample is represented by about 88,000 clones; about 88% of them were singletons. The ten biggest clones cover just under 3% of the sample.

There are 13 amino acids in the CDR3, from cysteine to phenylalanine inclusive. The CDR3 DNA has 39 bases and is translated from base 1. From the germline V gene, CDR1 is SNHLY and CDR2 is FYNNEI. V drops 4 bases and J drops 1 base, leaving 7 bases in between. The sequence derives from a woman older than 75 with acute or convalescent COVID-19. The sequenced sample was peripheral blood. This chain is built from TRBV2 and TRBJ1-2, with a tentative D gene TRBD1 over 5 matching bases. The CDR3 sequence is CASSADSNYGYTF. The DNA sequence follows: TGTGCCAGCAGTGCTGACAGTAACTATGGCTACACCTTC.